Sequencing of this T cell receptor beta chain was carried out in a study of blood T cell repertoires in COVID-19. Study overall: COVID-19 samples, acute and convalescent, were from the United States, Italy and Spain.

The table came from immunoSEQ multiplex PCR; TCRdb's copy has only in-frame clones and leaves some out. The table records about 150,000 clones, roughly 87% of them present only once. This TCR was recovered from a woman aged 60-75 years with active or convalescent COVID-19. The sample comprised peripheral blood.

The CDR3 DNA reads as TGTGCCAGCAGCTCCCATCAGGGGGCCTCGGGTGGCTACACCTTC. It encodes CASSSHQGASGGYTF. The J gene is TRBJ1-2, the V gene TRBV7-9; 8 nucleotides agree with TRBD1. Germline V lookup: CDR1 SEHNR, CDR2 FQNEAQ (reference sequence). The CDR3 extends over 15 amino acids. J was trimmed by 7 bases and V by 4 bases; bases with no gene match: 11.